The 11 T cell receptor beta chains given below trace back to one sample, sequenced in a study of T cell repertoires in cytomegalovirus infection. TCRdb re-analysed the reads in MiXCR, keeping a single row per CDR3 protein. The sample lists a few hundred thousand distinct CDR3 sequences; about an eighth were seen once. Sequencing input: PBMCs. The receptors come from a human donor in good health (CMV status not recorded). Some clones in this sample may be carry-over from other donors' samples.

This clonotype was seen more than once but under ten times. The CDR3 nucleotides are TGTGCCAGCAGCCCTCCAAGGGGCTTACTGACCTACGAGCAGTACTTC. Amino acids: CASSPPRGLLTYEQYF. The chain couples TRBV7-2 to TRBJ2-7, with D possibly being TRBD1 (5 bases). The germline CDR1 and CDR2 sequences are SGHTA and FQGNSA. This CDR3 comprises 16 residues. Trimming took 5 bases from V and 2 from J, leaving 19 bases between them.

This clonotype was detected ten times or more. Written as DNA, the CDR3 is TGTGCCAGCAGCTTAGGCAGGGGCCGGTATGAGCAGTTCTTC. Amino acid sequence: CASSLGRGRYEQFF. V usage is TRBV7-2 and J usage is TRBJ2-1, with D perhaps matching TRBD1 (6 bases). V lost 1 base and J lost 8, with 12 bases in between. Germline-derived CDR1 and CDR2 are SGHTA and FQGNSA. The CDR3 covers 14 residues.

This clonotype showed up just a few times. The chain joins TRBV20-1 to TRBJ1-2, with D possibly matching TRBD1 (5 bases). This CDR3 comprises 14 residues. The V gene's germline CDR1 is DFQATT and CDR2 SNEGSKA (reference sequence). Deletions cut 6 bases from V and 4 bases from J, with 18 bases between. DNA for the CDR3: TGCAGTGCGGAACAGACAGTAGGGGCCTATGGCTACACCTTC. Translation: CSAEQTVGAYGYTF.

This clonotype was observed at least ten times. The rearrangement links TRBV10-3 to TRBJ2-5, with a possible D match to TRBD1 (6 bases). Germline CDR1 reads ENHRY; CDR2 reads SYGVKD. This CDR3 spans 12 amino acids. The V and J ends lost 4 bases and 5 bases respectively, with 8 bases between them. The CDR3 loop reads CAISGGPETQYF. CDR3 bases: TGTGCCATCAGTGGGGGGCCGGAGACCCAGTACTTC.

This clonotype has at least ten counts. The rearrangement links TRBV7-8 to TRBJ2-5; 9 nucleotides line up with TRBD1. V was pared by 3 bases and J by 2 bases, with 13 bases of the junction left unmatched. Germline lookup yields CDR1 SGHVS and CDR2 FQNEAQ. This CDR3 is built from 18 residues. The CDR3 nucleotides read TGTGCCAGCAGCTTTAGGGGTGGGGGGACAGGGCCGCAAGAGACCCAGTACTTC. As protein: CASSFRGGGTGPQETQYF.

This clonotype showed up just a few times. The chain has TRBV24-1 and TRBJ1-2, with D unresolved. CDR3 size: 15 residues. V was pared by 2 bases and J by 0 bases, with 9 bases between. Germline CDR1 and CDR2: KGHDR and SFDVKD. The CDR3 here is CATSDSRSSNYGYTF. CDR3 bases: TGTGCCACCAGTGATTCAAGGAGTTCTAACTATGGCTACACCTTC.

The table lists this clonotype with many counts. The chain carries TRBV6-5 and TRBJ2-7, with D tentatively TRBD1 (6 bases). Germline CDR1 and CDR2: MNHEY and SVGAGI. Trimming took 6 bases from V and 1 from J, leaving 22 bases between them. The CDR3 is 17 amino acids. The CDR3 spells CASSPQGGPGLSYEQYF. The CDR3 DNA is TGTGCCAGCAGCCCCCAAGGGGGACCAGGGTTGTCCTACGAGCAGTACTTC.

This clonotype turned up a few times. The chain combines TRBV7-6 with TRBJ1-5; D unresolved. V gave up 5 bases and J gave up 5 bases, with 10 bases separating them. Germline-derived CDR1 and CDR2 are SGHVS and FNYEAQ. The CDR3 is 13 residues long. The CDR3 protein is CASSRYSDQPQHF. CDR3 bases: TGTGCCAGCAGCCGTTACAGTGATCAGCCCCAGCATTTT.

This clonotype was counted ten times or more. V and J are TRBV28 and TRBJ1-5, with 8 bases identical to TRBD1. The CDR3 is made up of 17 amino acids. Germline CDR1 reads MDHEN; CDR2 reads SYDVKM. With V trimmed by 5 bases and J by 1 base, 10 bases remained unmatched. CDR3 in amino acids: CASSPGAGGQSNQPQHF. The CDR3 DNA sequence: TGTGCCAGCAGTCCCGGTGCAGGGGGCCAGAGCAATCAGCCCCAGCATTTT.

This clonotype was detected many times. This rearrangement joins TRBV28 to TRBJ2-7; D perhaps matches TRBD1 (6 bases). V shed 6 bases and J shed 2 bases, with 14 bases lying between them. Germline loops: CDR1 MDHEN, CDR2 SYDVKM. There are 14 residues in the CDR3. The CDR3 here is CASSVRTVTYEQYF. In DNA, the CDR3 is TGTGCCAGCAGCGTCCGGACAGTTACCTACGAGCAGTACTTC.

At least ten counts were recorded for this clonotype. This sequence joins TRBV4-1 and TRBJ2-7, with TRBD2 matching 8 bases. The germline V gene encodes CDR1 MGHRA and CDR2 YSYEKL. The length of the CDR3 is 20 residues. J was trimmed by 1 base and V by 0 bases; bases with no gene match: 17. This CDR3 is CASSQDTSAGGELWSYEQYF. The CDR3 nucleotides read TGCGCCAGCAGCCAAGATACGTCTGCGGGGGGAGAACTGTGGTCCTACGAGCAGTACTTC.